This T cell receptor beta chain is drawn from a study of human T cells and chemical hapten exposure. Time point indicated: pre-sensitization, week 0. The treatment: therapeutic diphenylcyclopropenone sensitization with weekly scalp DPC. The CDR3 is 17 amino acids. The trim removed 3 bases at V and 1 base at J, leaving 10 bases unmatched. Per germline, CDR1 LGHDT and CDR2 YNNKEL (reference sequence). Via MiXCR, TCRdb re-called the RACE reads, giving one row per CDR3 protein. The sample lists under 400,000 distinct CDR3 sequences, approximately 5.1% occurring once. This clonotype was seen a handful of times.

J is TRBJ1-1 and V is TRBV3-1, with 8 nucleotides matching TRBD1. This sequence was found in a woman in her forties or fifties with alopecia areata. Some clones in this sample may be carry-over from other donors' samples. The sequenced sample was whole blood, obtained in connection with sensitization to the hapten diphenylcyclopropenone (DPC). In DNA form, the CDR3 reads TGTGCCAGCAGCCATACTGCGTCCAGGGGGCCGAACACTGAAGCTTTCTTT. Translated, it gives CASSHTASRGPNTEAFF. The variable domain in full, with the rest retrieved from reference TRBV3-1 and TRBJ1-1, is DTAVSQTPKYLVTQMGNDKSIKCEQNLGHDTMYWYKQDSKKFLKIMFSYNNKELIINETVPNRFSPKSPDKAHLNLHINSLELGDSAVYFCASSHTASRGPNTEAFFGQGTRLTVV.